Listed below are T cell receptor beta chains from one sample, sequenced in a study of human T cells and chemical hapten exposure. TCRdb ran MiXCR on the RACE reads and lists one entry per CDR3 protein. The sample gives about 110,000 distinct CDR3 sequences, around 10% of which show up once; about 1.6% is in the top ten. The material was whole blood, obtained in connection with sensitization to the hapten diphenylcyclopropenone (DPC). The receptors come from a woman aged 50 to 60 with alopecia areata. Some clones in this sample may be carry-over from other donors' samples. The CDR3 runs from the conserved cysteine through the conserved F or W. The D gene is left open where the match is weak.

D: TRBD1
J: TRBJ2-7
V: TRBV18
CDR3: CASSSSRDRGNEQYF

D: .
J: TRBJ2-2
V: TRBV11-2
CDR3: CASSLGEVAADTGELFF

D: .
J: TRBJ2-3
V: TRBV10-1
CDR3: CASSRGAAHDTQYF

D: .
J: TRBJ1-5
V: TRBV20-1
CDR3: CSAKHSNQPQHF

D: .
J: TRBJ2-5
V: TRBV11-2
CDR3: CASSFWGAGETQYF

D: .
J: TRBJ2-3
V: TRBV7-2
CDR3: CASSLGARTQYF

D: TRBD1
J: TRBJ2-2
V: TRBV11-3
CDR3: CASSHGTGRNGELFF

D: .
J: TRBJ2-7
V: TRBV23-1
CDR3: CASSQRTETYEQYF

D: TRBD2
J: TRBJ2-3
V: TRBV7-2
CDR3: CASSSSAGADTQYF

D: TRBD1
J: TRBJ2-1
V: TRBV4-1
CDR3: CASRNIPGQQVSPENEQFF

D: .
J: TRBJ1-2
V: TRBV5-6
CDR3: CASHAGTYGYTF

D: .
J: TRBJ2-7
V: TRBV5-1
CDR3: CASSSNPGQSSYEQYF

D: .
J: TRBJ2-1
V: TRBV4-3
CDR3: CASSRSPISSYNEQFF

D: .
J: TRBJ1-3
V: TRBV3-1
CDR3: CASSQRDGGNTIYF

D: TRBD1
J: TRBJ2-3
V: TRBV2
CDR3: CASRVQGPTDTQYF

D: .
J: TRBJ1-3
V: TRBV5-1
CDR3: CASSWGQTDSGNTIYF